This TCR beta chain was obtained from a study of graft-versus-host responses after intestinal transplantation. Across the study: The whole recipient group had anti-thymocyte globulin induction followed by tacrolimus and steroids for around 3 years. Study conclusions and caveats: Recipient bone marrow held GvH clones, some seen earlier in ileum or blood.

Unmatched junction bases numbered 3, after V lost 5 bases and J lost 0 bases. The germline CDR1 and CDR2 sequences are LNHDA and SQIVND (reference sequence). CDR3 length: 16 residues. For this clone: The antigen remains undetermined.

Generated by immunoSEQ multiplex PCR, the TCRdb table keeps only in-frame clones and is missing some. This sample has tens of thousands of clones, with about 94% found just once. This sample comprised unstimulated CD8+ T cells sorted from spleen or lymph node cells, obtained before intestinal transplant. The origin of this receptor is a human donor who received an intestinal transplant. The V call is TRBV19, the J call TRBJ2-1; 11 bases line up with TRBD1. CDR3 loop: CASSAGTGGSYNEQFF. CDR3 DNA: TGTGCCAGTAGTGCCGGGACAGGGGGCTCCTACAATGAGCAGTTCTTC.